This T cell receptor beta chain was profiled in a study of cytomegalovirus exposure and HLA in healthy donors. 60 Vbeta and 13 Jbeta primers were used in PCR. Sequencing used immunoSEQ multiplex PCR; TCRdb keeps in-frame clones, though not all of them. Here the sample spans 130,000 or so clones, around three quarters being singletons. This CDR3 region has 14 residues. Germline V lookup: CDR1 SQVTM, CDR2 ANQGSEA. V lost 5 bases and J lost 1; bases outside the gene matches: 5. Material for sequencing was PBMCs. The chain has TRBV29-1 and TRBJ1-5; 7 bases map to TRBD1. The clonotype was recovered from a young man in good health and CMV-seronegative. The CDR3 protein is CSVKGTASNQPQHF. CDR3 DNA: TGCAGCGTTAAGGGGACAGCGAGCAATCAGCCCCAGCATTTT.